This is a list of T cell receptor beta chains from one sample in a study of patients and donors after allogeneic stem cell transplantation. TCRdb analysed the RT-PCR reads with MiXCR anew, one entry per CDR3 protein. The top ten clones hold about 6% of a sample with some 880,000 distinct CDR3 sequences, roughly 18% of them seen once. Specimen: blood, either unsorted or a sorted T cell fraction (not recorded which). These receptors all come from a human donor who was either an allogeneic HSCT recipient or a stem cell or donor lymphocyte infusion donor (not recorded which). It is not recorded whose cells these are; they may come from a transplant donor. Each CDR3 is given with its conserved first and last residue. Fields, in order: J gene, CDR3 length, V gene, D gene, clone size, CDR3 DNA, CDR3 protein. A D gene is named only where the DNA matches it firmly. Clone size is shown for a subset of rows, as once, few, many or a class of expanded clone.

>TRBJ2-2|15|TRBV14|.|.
TGTGCCAGCAGCCCGCCGGGAACGTTAACCGGGGAGCTGTTTTTT
CASSPPGTLTGELFF
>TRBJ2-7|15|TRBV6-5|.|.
TGTGCCAGCAGTTACCAACAGGGACCGCTCTACGAGCAGTACTTC
CASSYQQGPLYEQYF
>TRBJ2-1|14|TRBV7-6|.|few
TGTGCCAGCAGCTCCTCACGAGGGTTTGATGAGCAGTTCTTC
CASSSSRGFDEQFF
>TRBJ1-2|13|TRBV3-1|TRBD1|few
TGTGCCAGCAGCCATCGGGACAGGGATGGCTACACCTTC
CASSHRDRDGYTF
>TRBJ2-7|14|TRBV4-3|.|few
TGCGCCAGCAGCCAAGAACCGGCGTCCTACGAGCAGTACTTC
CASSQEPASYEQYF
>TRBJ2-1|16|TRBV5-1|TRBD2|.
TGCGCCAGCAGCTTGGAGCGGGGGGCGTTCTACAATGAGCAGTTCTTC
CASSLERGAFYNEQFF
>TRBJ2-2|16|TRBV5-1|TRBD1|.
TGCGCCAGCAGCATCCCCGGGACAGCCCTGAGAGGGGAGCTGTTTTTT
CASSIPGTALRGELFF
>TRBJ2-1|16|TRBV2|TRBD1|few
TGTGCCAGCAGTGCACTAGATTGGACAGGGAAGGGGGAGCAGTTCTTC
CASSALDWTGKGEQFF
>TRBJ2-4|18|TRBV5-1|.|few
TGCGCCAGCAGCAAGAGGACAGACGTACCCCTAGCCAAAAACATTCAGTACTTC
CASSKRTDVPLAKNIQYF
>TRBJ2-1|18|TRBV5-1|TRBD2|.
TGCGCCAGCAGCTTTGGTCTAGCGGGAGAAGTTGGTGAAGGTGAGCAGTTCTTC
CASSFGLAGEVGEGEQFF
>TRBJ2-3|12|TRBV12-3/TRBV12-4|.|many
TGTGCCAGCAGTTTAGAACCAGATACGCAGTATTTT
CASSLEPDTQYF
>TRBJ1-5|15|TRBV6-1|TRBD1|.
TGTGCCAGCAGTAAGGGACAGGGAAACAATCAGCCCCAGCATTTT
CASSKGQGNNQPQHF
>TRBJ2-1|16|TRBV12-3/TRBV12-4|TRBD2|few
TGTGCCAGCAGGCTAGCGGGAGGGCGACGATCCCATGAGCAGTTCTTC
CASRLAGGRRSHEQFF
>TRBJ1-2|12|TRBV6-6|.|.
TGTGCCAGCAGTTACCCAGACTATGGCTACACCTTC
CASSYPDYGYTF
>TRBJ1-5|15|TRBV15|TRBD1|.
TGTGCCACCAGCAGCGACAGGGGATCCAATCAGCCCCAGCATTTT
CATSSDRGSNQPQHF
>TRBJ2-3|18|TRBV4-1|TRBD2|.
TGCGCCAGCAGTAGGGAGGAGACTAGCGGAGTTAGCACAGATACGCAGTATTTT
CASSREETSGVSTDTQYF
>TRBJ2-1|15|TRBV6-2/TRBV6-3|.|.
TGTGCCAGCAGCTCGCCTTCGTTGGGGGCCGATGAGCAGTTCTTC
CASSSPSLGADEQFF
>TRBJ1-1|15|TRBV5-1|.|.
TGCGCCAGCAGCTTGGATTGGGCGGGGAACACTGAAGCTTTCTTT
CASSLDWAGNTEAFF
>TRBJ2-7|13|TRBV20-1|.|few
TGCAGTGCTAGAGGGGGGATAGCCTACGAGCAGTACTTC
CSARGGIAYEQYF
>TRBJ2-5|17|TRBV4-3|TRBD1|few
TGCGCCAGCAGCCAAGACCCTACTCACAGGGGCGGAGAGACCCAGTACTTC
CASSQDPTHRGGETQYF
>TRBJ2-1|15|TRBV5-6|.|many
TGTGCCAGCAGCTCCATCAGACTCTCCTACAATGAGCAGTTCTTC
CASSSIRLSYNEQFF
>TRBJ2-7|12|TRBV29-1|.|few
TGCAGCGTTTCGGCAGTCTCCTACGAGCAGTACTTC
CSVSAVSYEQYF
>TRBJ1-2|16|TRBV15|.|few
TGTGCCACCAGCAGTCTGCGGGGAAACCCTAACTATGGCTACACCTTC
CATSSLRGNPNYGYTF
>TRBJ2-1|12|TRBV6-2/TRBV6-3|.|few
TGTGCCAGCAGTTACACGACTACTGAGCAGTTCTTC
CASSYTTTEQFF
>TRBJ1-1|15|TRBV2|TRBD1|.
TGTGCCAGCAGTCCGGGACAGAGCCTGAACACTGAAGCTTTCTTT
CASSPGQSLNTEAFF
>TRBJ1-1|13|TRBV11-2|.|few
TGTGCCAGCAGCTTAAGGTGGGGGACTGAAGCTTTCTTT
CASSLRWGTEAFF
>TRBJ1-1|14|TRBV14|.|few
TGTGCCAGCAGCCACCCAGGTGATACGACTGAAGCTTTCTTT
CASSHPGDTTEAFF
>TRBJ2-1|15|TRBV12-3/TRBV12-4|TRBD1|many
TGTGCCAGCAGCCCGGACAGGTTCTCGGGCAATGAGCAGTTCTTC
CASSPDRFSGNEQFF
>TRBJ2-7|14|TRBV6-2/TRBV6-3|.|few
TGTGCCAGCAGTTACTATTCGGAACCTACCGAGCAGTACTTC
CASSYYSEPTEQYF
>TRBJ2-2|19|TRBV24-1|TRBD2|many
TGTGCCACCAGTGATTCGGGTGTCGGACTAGCGGCGAACACCGGGGAGCTGTTTTTT
CATSDSGVGLAANTGELFF
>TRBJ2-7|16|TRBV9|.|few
TGTGCCAGCAGCGTAGGAGGGTCTAAGGGAGACTACGAGCAGTACTTC
CASSVGGSKGDYEQYF
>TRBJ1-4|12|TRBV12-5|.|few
TGTGCTAGTGGCGAGAAAAGAGAAAAACTGTTTTTT
CASGEKREKLFF
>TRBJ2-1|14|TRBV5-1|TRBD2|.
TGCGCCAGCAGCTTGGATGTGGGGCTAGCGGGACAGTTCTTC
CASSLDVGLAGQFF
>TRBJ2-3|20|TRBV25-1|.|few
TGTGCCAGCAGTGGATGGAGCCTTTCGCCGGACAGATCTAGCACAGATACGCAGTATTTT
CASSGWSLSPDRSSTDTQYF
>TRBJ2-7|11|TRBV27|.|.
TGTGCCAGCAGTACAGGGCGCGAGCAGTACTTC
CASSTGREQYF
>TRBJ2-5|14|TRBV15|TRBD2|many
TGTGCCACCAGCAGAGATTGGGGGGGAGAGACCCAGTACTTC
CATSRDWGGETQYF
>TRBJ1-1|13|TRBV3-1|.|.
TGTGCCAGCAGGCGCGCATCGGATTTAAAAGCTTTCTTT
CASRRASDLKAFF
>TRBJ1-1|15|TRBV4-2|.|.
TGTGCCAGCAGCCAAGTGGGAGGGGAGGACACTGAAGCTTTCTTT
CASSQVGGEDTEAFF
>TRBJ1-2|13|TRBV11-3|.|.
TGTGCCAGCAGCTTAGATCGGCACTCTGGCTACACCTTC
CASSLDRHSGYTF
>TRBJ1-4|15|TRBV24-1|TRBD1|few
TGTGCCACCAGTGATCGGACAGGAGGAAATGAAAAACTGTTTTTT
CATSDRTGGNEKLFF